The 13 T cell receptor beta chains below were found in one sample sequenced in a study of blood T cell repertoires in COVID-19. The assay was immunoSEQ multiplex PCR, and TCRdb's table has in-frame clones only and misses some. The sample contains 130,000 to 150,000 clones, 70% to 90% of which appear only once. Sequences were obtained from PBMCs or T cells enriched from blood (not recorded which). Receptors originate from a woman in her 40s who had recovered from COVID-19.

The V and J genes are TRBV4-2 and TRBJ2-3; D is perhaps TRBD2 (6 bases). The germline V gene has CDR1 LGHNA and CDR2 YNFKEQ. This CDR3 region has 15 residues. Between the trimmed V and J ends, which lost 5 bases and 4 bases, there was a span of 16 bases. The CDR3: CASSSRTLASDTQYF. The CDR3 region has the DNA TGTGCCAGCAGCTCAAGGACACTAGCATCAGATACGCAGTATTTT.

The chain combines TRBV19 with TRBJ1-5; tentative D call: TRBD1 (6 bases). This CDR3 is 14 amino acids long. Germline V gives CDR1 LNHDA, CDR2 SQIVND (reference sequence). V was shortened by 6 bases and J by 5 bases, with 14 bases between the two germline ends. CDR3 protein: CASRVDRYYQPQHF. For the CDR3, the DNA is TGTGCCAGTAGGGTAGACAGGTACTATCAGCCCCAGCATTTT. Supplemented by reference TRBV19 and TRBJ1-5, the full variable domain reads DGGITQSPKYLFRKEGQNVTLSCEQNLNHDAMYWYRQDPGQGLRLIYYSQIVNDFQKGDIAEGYSVSREKKESFPLTVTSAQKNPTAFYLCASRVDRYYQPQHFGDGTRLSIL.

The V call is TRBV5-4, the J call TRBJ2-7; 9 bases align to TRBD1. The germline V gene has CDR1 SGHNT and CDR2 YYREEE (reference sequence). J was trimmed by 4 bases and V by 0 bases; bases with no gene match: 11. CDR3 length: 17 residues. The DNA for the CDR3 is TGTGCCAGCAGCTTGGTACTAGGGACAGGGAAGTCTTACGAGCAGTACTTC. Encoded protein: CASSLVLGTGKSYEQYF.

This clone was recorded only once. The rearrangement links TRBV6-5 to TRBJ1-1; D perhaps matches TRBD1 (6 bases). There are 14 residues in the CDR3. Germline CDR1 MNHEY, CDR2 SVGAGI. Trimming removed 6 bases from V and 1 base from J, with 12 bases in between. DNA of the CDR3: TGTGCCAGCAGACCAGGGGTTTCGAACACTGAAGCTTTCTTT. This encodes CASRPGVSNTEAFF.

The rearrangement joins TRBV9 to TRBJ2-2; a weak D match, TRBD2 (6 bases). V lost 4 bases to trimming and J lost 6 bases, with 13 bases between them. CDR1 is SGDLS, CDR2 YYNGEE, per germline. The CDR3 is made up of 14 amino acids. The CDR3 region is CASSPRWEAGELFF. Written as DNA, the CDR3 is TGTGCCAGCAGCCCCCGGTGGGAGGCCGGGGAGCTGTTTTTT. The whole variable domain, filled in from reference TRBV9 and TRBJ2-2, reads DSGVTQTPKHLITATGQRVTLRCSPRSGDLSVYWYQQSLDQGLQFLIQYYNGEERAKGNILERFSAQQFPDLHSELNLSSLELGDSALYFCASSPRWEAGELFFGEGSRLTVL.

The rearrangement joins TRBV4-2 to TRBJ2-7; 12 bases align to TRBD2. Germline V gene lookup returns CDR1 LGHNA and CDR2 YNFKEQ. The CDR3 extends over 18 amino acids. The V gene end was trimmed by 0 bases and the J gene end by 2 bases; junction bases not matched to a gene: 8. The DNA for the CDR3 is TGTGCCAGCAGCCAAGATAGTGAGGCTAGCGGGGGGGCCTACGAGCAGTACTTC. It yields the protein CASSQDSEASGGAYEQYF.

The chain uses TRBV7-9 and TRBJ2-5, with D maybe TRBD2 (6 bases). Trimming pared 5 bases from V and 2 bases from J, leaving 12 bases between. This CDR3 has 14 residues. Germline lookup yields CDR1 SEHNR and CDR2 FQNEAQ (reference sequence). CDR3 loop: CASSGPGTQETQYF. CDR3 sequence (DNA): TGTGCCAGCAGCGGACCCGGGACTCAAGAGACCCAGTACTTC. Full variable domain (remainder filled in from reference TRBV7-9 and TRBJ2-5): DTGVSQNPRHKITKRGQNVTFRCDPISEHNRLYWYRQTLGQGPEFLTYFQNEAQLEKSRLLSDRFSAERPKGSFSTLEIQRTEQGDSAMYLCASSGPGTQETQYFGPGTRLLVL.

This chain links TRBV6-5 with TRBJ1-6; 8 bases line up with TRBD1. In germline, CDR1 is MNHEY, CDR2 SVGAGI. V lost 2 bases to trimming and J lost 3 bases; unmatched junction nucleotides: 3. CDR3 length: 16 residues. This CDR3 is CASSYRDRIYNSPLHF. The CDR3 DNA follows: TGTGCCAGCAGTTACCGGGACAGGATCTATAATTCACCCCTCCACTTT.

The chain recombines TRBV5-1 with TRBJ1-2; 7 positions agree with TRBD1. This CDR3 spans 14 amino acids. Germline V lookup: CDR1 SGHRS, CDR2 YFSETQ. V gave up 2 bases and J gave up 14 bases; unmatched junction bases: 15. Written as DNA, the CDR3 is TGCGCCAGCAGCTTTTCAGGGGACAGTCCTTCTGAAACCTTC. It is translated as CASSFSGDSPSETF. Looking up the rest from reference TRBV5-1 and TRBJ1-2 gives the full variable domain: KAGVTQTPRYLIKTRGQQVTLSCSPISGHRSVSWYQQTPGQGLQFLFEYFSETQRNKGNFPGRFSGRQFSNSRSEMNVSTLELGDSALYLCASSFSGDSPSETFGSGTRLTVV.

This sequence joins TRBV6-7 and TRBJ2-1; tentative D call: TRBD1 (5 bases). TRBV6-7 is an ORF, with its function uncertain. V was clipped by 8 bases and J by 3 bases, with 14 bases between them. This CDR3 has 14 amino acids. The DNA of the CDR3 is TGTGCCAGCTCCTTAGAACAGGACTACAATGAGCAGTTCTTC. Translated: CASSLEQDYNEQFF.

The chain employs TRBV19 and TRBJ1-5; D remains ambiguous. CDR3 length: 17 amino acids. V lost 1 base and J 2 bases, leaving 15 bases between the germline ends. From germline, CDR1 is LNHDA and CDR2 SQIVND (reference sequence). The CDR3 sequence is CASSIGRRKPRNQPQHF. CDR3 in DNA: TGTGCCAGTAGTATAGGGAGGAGGAAGCCCCGCAATCAGCCCCAGCATTTT.

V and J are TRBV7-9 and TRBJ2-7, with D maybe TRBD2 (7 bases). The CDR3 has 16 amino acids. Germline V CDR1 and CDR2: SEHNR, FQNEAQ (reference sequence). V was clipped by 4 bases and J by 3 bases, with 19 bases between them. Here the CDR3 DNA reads TGTGCCAGCAGCTCATCGGGGGGCACCACCCACTACGAGCAGTACTTC. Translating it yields CASSSSGGTTHYEQYF.

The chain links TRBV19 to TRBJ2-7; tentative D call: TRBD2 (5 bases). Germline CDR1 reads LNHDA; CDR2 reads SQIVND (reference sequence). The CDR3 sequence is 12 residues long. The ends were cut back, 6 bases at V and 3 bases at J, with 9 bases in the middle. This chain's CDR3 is CASRGDFYEQYF. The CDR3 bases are TGTGCCAGTAGGGGAGATTTCTACGAGCAGTACTTC.